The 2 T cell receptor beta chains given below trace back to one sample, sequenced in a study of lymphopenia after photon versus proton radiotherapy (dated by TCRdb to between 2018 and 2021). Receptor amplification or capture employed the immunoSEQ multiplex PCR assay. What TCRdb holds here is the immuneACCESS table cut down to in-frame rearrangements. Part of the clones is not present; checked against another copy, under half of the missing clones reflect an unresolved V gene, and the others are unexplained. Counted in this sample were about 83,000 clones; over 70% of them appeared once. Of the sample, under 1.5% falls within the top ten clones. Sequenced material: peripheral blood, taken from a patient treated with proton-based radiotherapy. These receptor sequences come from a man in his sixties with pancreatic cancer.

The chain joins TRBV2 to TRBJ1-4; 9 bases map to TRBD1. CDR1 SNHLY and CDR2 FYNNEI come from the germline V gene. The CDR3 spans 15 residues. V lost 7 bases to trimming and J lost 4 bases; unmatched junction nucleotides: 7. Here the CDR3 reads CASKGQGNINEKLFF. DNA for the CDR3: TGTGCCAGCAAGGGACAGGGAAATATTAATGAAAAACTGTTTTTT.

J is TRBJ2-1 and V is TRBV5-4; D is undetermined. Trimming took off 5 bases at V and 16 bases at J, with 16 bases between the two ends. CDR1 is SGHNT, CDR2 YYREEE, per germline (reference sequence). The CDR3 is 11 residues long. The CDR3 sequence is CASSRAGFSFF. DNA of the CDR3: TGTGCCAGCAGTCGGGCCGGCTTCAGCTTCTTC.